This T cell receptor beta chain appears in the sequencing data of a study of blood T cell repertoires in COVID-19. Overall study context: Material from acute and convalescent COVID-19 was sourced from the United States, Italy and Spain. Sources were T cells, B-cell-depleted T cells, or PBMCs; the material itself was cDNA or gDNA.

Enrolment of Seattle patients took place during active infection, and they were followed longitudinally. With 4 bases removed from V and 5 bases from J, the gap between germline ends came to 13 bases. This CDR3 has 14 residues. The V gene's germline CDR1 is SGHRS and CDR2 YFSETQ. Original analysis: By means of reference gene primer amplification, nucleated cell counts were estimated. Assay used: immunoSEQ multiplex PCR; TCRdb lists only in-frame clones, some missing. V and J calls and clone size are copied from that table; D and trimming were computed from the DNA. Of approximately 290,000 clones listed, 65% to 85% are singletons.

Sequencing used peripheral blood. This chain links TRBV5-1 with TRBJ1-3, with D possibly matching TRBD1 (6 bases). The TCR originated in a person aged 70 to 85 with COVID-19, enrolled during active disease. The CDR3 DNA sequence: TGCGCCAGCAGCGCGGCGGGGGCAAGAAACACCATATATTTT. Residues: CASSAAGARNTIYF.